Each of the 28 T cell receptor beta chains below was sequenced from the same sample in a study of CD8 T cells in Susac syndrome (dated by TCRdb to the late 2010s). Libraries were constructed by the immunoSEQ multiplex PCR assay. RNA was extracted using the RNeasy kit, and roughly 0.5 to 1 microgram was reverse transcribed with random hexamers. Starting from the raw public reads, TCRdb applied fastp trimming at Q25, assembled clones with MiXCR and retained in-frame beta chains. Rows with one shared CDR3 protein collapse into an entry with the most common genes and DNA. For this sample there are fewer than 350,000 distinct CDR3 sequences; 92% appear just once. The top ten clones comprise approximately 0.065% of the sample. The sequenced material came from CD4+ T cells from PBMCs. The receptor source for this set is a human donor with multiple sclerosis.

The chain links TRBV3-1 to TRBJ1-1; D possibly corresponds to TRBD1 (5 bases). Germline assignment: CDR1 LGHDT and CDR2 YNNKEL (reference sequence). V was pared by 4 bases and J by 5 bases, with 20 bases between. The length of the CDR3 is 16 residues. In nucleotides, the CDR3 is TGTGCCAGCAGCCCTCTAAAGGGCCAGGGAAGAACTGAAGCTTTCTTT. Protein: CASSPLKGQGRTEAFF.

The chain uses TRBV20-1 and TRBJ1-6, with 7 positions matching TRBD1. The CDR3 is made up of 15 amino acids. Germline CDR1 reads DFQATT; CDR2 reads SNEGSKA (reference sequence). V shed 1 base, J shed 8 bases, and the junction held 8 bases outside the gene matches. The CDR3 DNA reads as TGCAGTGCTAGAGCCTACCAGGGGGACGATTCACCCCTCCACTTT. It yields the protein CSARAYQGDDSPLHF.

This clonotype was seen a single time. The chain links TRBV7-2 to TRBJ1-2; D remains unclear. V was trimmed by 3 bases and J by 8 bases, leaving 10 bases between them. CDR3 length: 12 residues. Looked up from germline, CDR1 is SGHTA and CDR2 is FQGNSA. The CDR3 DNA sequence: TGTGCCAGCAGCTTTCCCGGGCTGGGCTACACCTTC. Its protein is CASSFPGLGYTF.

J is TRBJ1-1 and V is TRBV19; D might be TRBD1 (5 bases). V gave up 5 bases and J gave up 6 bases, with 16 bases separating them. Looked up from germline, CDR1 is LNHDA and CDR2 is SQIVND (reference sequence). CDR3 size: 14 residues. CDR3 DNA: TGTGCCAGTAGTTTGGACCGGGACTTGGCTGAAGCTTTCTTT. Translating gives CASSLDRDLAEAFF.

V gene TRBV6-2 or TRBV6-3 combines with J gene TRBJ2-2, with TRBD2 identical over 12 bases. V gave up 2 bases and J gave up 4 bases; unmatched junction bases: 11. The CDR3 contains 19 residues. In germline, CDR1 is MNHEY, CDR2 SVGEGT. The CDR3 region has the DNA TGTGCCAGCAGTTACGGAGGACTAGCGGGACTAGTTGGCACCGGGGAGCTGTTTTTT. Residues: CASSYGGLAGLVGTGELFF.

The chain joins TRBV7-3 to TRBJ2-5, with TRBD1 as a possible D gene (6 bases). The V gene's germline CDR1 is SGHTA and CDR2 FQGTGA. This CDR3 is 14 amino acids long. Trimming took 5 bases from V and 5 from J, leaving 15 bases between them. In DNA, the CDR3 is TGTGCCAGCAGCCCCACAGGGTCCGGGGAGACCCAGTACTTC. Encoded protein: CASSPTGSGETQYF.

This clonotype has a handful of counts. This chain uses TRBV7-9 with TRBJ2-7; 7 bases line up with TRBD1. This CDR3 is built from 13 residues. V gave up 5 bases and J gave up 3 bases; unmatched junction bases: 4. In germline, CDR1 is SEHNR, CDR2 FQNEAQ (reference sequence). For the CDR3, the DNA is TGTGCCAGCAGCGCCCGGGACAGCTACGAGCAGTACTTC. Protein sequence: CASSARDSYEQYF.

The V and J genes are TRBV7-9 and TRBJ1-1, with D uncertain. V lost 5 bases, J lost 7 bases, and 17 bases lay in between. The CDR3 has 14 residues. The V gene's germline CDR1 is SEHNR and CDR2 FQNEAQ (reference sequence). CDR3 residues: CASSPATRQNEAFF. In DNA, the CDR3 is TGTGCCAGCAGCCCCGCTACGAGGCAGAATGAAGCTTTCTTT.

This rearrangement joins TRBV29-1 to TRBJ2-1; 9 bases are shared with TRBD2. Germline V CDR1 and CDR2: SQVTM, ANQGSEA. The CDR3 is 16 residues long. Losses at the gene ends were 1 base for V and 4 bases for J; bases not matched to a gene: 8. CDR3 sequence reads: CSVEGGREGSYNEQFF. CDR3 sequence (DNA): TGCAGCGTTGAAGGTGGGCGGGAGGGATCATACAATGAGCAGTTCTTC.

V is TRBV11-1 and J is TRBJ1-1; D may be TRBD1 (6 bases). The germline V gene has CDR1 SGHAT and CDR2 FQDESV (reference sequence). The CDR3 is 17 residues long. V was shortened by 7 bases and J by 0 bases, with 21 bases between the two germline ends. The CDR3 DNA reads TGTGCCAGCACCGAGAGGGGCGGGGGCGGCTTGAACACTGAAGCTTTCTTT. It encodes CASTERGGGGLNTEAFF.

This chain connects TRBV7-9 to TRBJ2-7, with 7 bases matching TRBD1. Germline trimming cut 3 bases from V and 5 bases from J; bases unmatched to any gene: 7. The CDR3 extends over 14 amino acids. Germline V gene sequence: CDR1 SEHNR, CDR2 FQNEAQ (reference sequence). In nucleotides, the CDR3 is TGTGCCAGCAGCTTCGGGACAGTATCCAACGAGCAGTACTTC. Amino acids: CASSFGTVSNEQYF.

The chain employs TRBV9 and TRBJ2-5; perhaps TRBD2 as D (5 bases). V shed 4 bases and J shed 3 bases, with 16 bases lying between them. This CDR3 is built from 15 residues. Germline V gene data show CDR1 as SGDLS and CDR2 as YYNGEE. CDR3 region: CASSPSVGKEETQYF. The CDR3 nucleotides are TGTGCCAGCAGCCCTTCGGTCGGGAAGGAAGAGACCCAGTACTTC.

V is TRBV20-1 and J is TRBJ1-5, with D possibly matching TRBD1 (5 bases). Germline lookup yields CDR1 DFQATT and CDR2 SNEGSKA (reference sequence). There are 16 residues in the CDR3. Trimming removed 3 bases at V and 3 bases at J, with 18 bases between. The CDR3 reads CSASSGAGQLNQPQHF. The CDR3 nucleotides read TGCAGTGCTAGCAGTGGGGCAGGGCAGCTCAATCAGCCCCAGCATTTT.

This clonotype has more than one count but fewer than ten. The chain recombines TRBV19 with TRBJ1-1; 10 nucleotides align to TRBD1. The CDR3 length is 14 residues. Germline lookup yields CDR1 LNHDA and CDR2 SQIVND (reference sequence). J lost 4 bases, V lost 8 bases, and 7 bases had no gene match. The CDR3 DNA follows: TGTGCCAGTGCGACAGGGGGCGCGGGCACTGAAGCTTTCTTT. Amino acids: CASATGGAGTEAFF.

Worth noting for this clonotype: One end of the junction varies from germline; a read error may be responsible. The chain joins TRBV7-3 to TRBJ2-6, with a possible D match to TRBD2 (6 bases). CDR3 length equals 17 residues. Germline V CDR1 and CDR2: SGHTA, FQGTGA. CDR3 sequence reads: CASSLGLWDSGANVPTF. The CDR3 DNA reads as TGTGCCAGCAGCTTAGGCCTCTGGGACTCTGGGGCCAACGTCCCGACTTTC.

CDR3 amino acids: CASRRQGMVGELFF. The CDR3 DNA follows: TGTGCCAGCAGGCGACAGGGGATGGTCGGGGAGCTGTTTTTT. V is TRBV27 and J is TRBJ2-2, with 8 positions matching TRBD1. The trim removed 6 bases at V and 7 bases at J, leaving 7 bases unmatched. CDR3 size: 14 residues. CDR1 and CDR2 from the germline V gene are MNHEY and SMNVEV (reference sequence).

The rearrangement uses TRBV5-1 and TRBJ1-2; tentatively, D is TRBD1 (6 bases). The V end lost 3 bases, the J end lost 8 bases, and 20 bases lay between the germline ends. CDR1 is SGHRS, CDR2 YFSETQ, per germline. There are 15 residues in the CDR3. CDR3 loop: CASSSRQAGTRGYTF. DNA for the CDR3: TGCGCCAGCAGCTCAAGACAGGCCGGGACCCGGGGCTACACCTTC.

The chain carries TRBV11-2 and TRBJ2-1; the D call may be TRBD1 or TRBD2 (6 bases each). The V end lost 1 base, the J end lost 9 bases, and 16 bases lay between the germline ends. Looked up from germline, CDR1 is SGHAT and CDR2 is FQNNGV. This CDR3 contains 15 residues. CDR3 sequence: CASSLGSGALGEQFF. The CDR3 coding sequence is TGTGCCAGCAGCTTAGGCTCGGGGGCCCTAGGTGAGCAGTTCTTC. The full variable domain, rest sourced from reference TRBV11-2 and TRBJ2-1, is EAGVAQSPRYKIIEKRQSVAFWCNPISGHATLYWYQQILGQGPKLLIQFQNNGVVDDSQLPKDRFSAERLKGVDSTLKIQPAKLEDSAVYLCASSLGSGALGEQFFGPGTRLTVL.

This chain connects TRBV12-3 or TRBV12-4 to TRBJ2-6, with D hard to call. V was cut by 7 bases and J by 0 bases, with 13 bases left in between. This CDR3 is built from 16 residues. The CDR3 nucleotides are TGTGCCAGCACCCTGACGGGTCTCTCTGGGGCCAACGTCCTGACTTTC. Its translation: CASTLTGLSGANVLTF.

In this sample, this clonotype turned up a few times. The CDR3 DNA reads as TGTGCCAGCAGCTTGGTGAGCTCCTACAATGAGCAGTTCTTC. Translation: CASSLVSSYNEQFF. This chain uses TRBV5-6 with TRBJ2-1, with no clear D. The CDR3 runs 14 residues. CDR1 and CDR2 (germline): SGHDT, YYEEEE. V lost 0 bases, J lost 0 bases, and 4 bases lay in between.

The genes are TRBV7-2 and TRBJ2-7, with TRBD2 as a possible D gene (6 bases). The CDR3 is made up of 16 amino acids. Trimming cost V 1 base and J 0 bases, with 13 bases left between them. Germline CDR1 and CDR2: SGHTA and FQGNSA. As DNA, the CDR3 is TGTGCCAGCAGCTTAGGTTCGGGGGAGAACTCCTACGAGCAGTACTTC. This codes for CASSLGSGENSYEQYF.

CDR3 residues: CASSLSGQTYNEQFF. The DNA for the CDR3 is TGTGCCAGCAGCTTATCTGGACAGACGTACAATGAGCAGTTCTTC. This chain connects TRBV11-2 to TRBJ2-1; TRBD1 is a possible D gene (6 bases). The CDR3 covers 15 residues. Trimming pared 2 bases from V and 4 bases from J, leaving 12 bases between. The V gene's germline CDR1 is SGHAT and CDR2 FQNNGV.

The chain combines TRBV4-1 with TRBJ2-3, with 10 bases fitting TRBD2. The germline gives CDR1 MGHRA, CDR2 YSYEKL. The CDR3 runs 18 residues. Losses at the gene ends were 5 bases for V and 3 bases for J; bases not matched to a gene: 14. CDR3 nucleotides: TGCGCCAGCAGCAATCTCTTCCGCCAGCGGGGGGGGACAGATACGCAGTATTTT. Encoded protein: CASSNLFRQRGGTDTQYF.

V gene TRBV7-3 combines with J gene TRBJ2-3; TRBD1 matches at 8 bases. CDR3 length: 15 residues. The junction had 4 bases not matched to a gene; V was cut back by 5 bases and J by 0 bases. Germline V gene data show CDR1 as SGHTA and CDR2 as FQGTGA. The CDR3 DNA is TGTGCCAGCAGCCCCAGGGGGCTAAGCACAGATACGCAGTATTTT. Its protein product is CASSPRGLSTDTQYF.

V is TRBV18 and J is TRBJ2-7; possible D gene TRBD2, 5 bases. This CDR3 is built from 15 residues. Looked up from germline, CDR1 is KGHSH and CDR2 is LQKENI. Trimming shortened V by 4 bases and J by 1 base, and 14 bases separated the two germline ends. CDR3 nucleotide sequence: TGTGCCAGCTCACTCGGGGATTTTGGATCCTACGAGCAGTACTTC. It codes for CASSLGDFGSYEQYF.

The chain joins TRBV11-3 to TRBJ1-2; TRBD1 is a possible D gene (5 bases). The CDR3 sequence is 14 residues long. Trimming removed 2 bases from V and 6 bases from J, with 13 bases in between. Germline CDR1 is SGHNT and CDR2 is YENEEA. In nucleotides, the CDR3 is TGTGCCAGCAGCTTAAGTGTTCAGGGCCATGGCTACACCTTC. Its protein product is CASSLSVQGHGYTF.

This clonotype showed up just a few times. The rearrangement joins TRBV30 to TRBJ2-1, with D maybe TRBD2 (6 bases). V lost 2 bases, J lost 0 bases, and 14 bases lay in between. The CDR3 length is 16 residues. Per the germline V gene, CDR1 is GTSNPN and CDR2 is SVGIG (reference sequence). The CDR3: CAWSHNGDFSYNEQFF. CDR3 DNA: TGTGCCTGGAGTCATAACGGGGACTTCTCCTACAATGAGCAGTTCTTC.

This sequence joins TRBV30 and TRBJ1-3; D is unresolved. CDR1 is GTSNPN, CDR2 SVGIG, per germline (reference sequence). Deletions cut 7 bases from V and 0 bases from J, with 7 bases between. The CDR3 loop spans 12 amino acids. The CDR3 reads CAFTFSGNTIYF. For the CDR3, the DNA is TGTGCCTTCACTTTCTCTGGAAACACCATATATTTT.